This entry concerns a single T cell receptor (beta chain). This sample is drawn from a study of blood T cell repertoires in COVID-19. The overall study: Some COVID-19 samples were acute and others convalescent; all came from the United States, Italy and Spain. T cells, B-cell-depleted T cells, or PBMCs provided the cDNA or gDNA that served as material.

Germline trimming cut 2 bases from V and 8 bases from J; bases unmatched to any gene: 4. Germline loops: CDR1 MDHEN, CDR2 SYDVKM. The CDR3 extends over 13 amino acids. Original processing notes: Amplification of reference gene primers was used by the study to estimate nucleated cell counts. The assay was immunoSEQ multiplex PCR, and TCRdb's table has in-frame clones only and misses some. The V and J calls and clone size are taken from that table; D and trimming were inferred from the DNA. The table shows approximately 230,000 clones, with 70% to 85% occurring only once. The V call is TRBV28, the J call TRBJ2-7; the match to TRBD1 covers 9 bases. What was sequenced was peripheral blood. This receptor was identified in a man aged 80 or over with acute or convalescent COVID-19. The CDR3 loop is CASSLRQGVQQYF. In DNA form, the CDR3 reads TGTGCCAGCAGTTTACGACAGGGGGTGCAGCAGTACTTC. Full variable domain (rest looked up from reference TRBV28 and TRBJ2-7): DVKVTQSSRYLVKRTGEKVFLECVQDMDHENMFWYRQDPGLGLRLIYFSYDVKMKEKGDIPEGYSVSREKKERFSLILESASTNQTSMYLCASSLRQGVQQYFGPGTRLTVT.